What follows describes a single TCR beta chain. In its sample, this clone was seen a few times. This receptor's antigen is unknown. Within one base of it there is no much larger clone, and no base qualities were kept. The data stem from a study of beta chain features in type 1 diabetes (dated by TCRdb to the late 2010s). In the study overall: No differences in mean age, gender distribution, total cell number or subset yield were found between patients and healthy donors. A total of 100 million to 110 million sorted cells were examined across all samples, and a strong correlation was observed between cell number per subset and RNA yield. In the study, recently diagnosed type 1 diabetes patients and matched healthy donors were compared on the TCRB repertoires of their sorted circulating CD4+ T cell subsets. Regulatory and stem cell-like memory subsets were isolated from only 8 patients and roughly eight healthy donors, whereas naive and central memory subsets came from all 30 or so donors. What the study reported, not specific to this receptor: At VDJ recombination sites, type 1 diabetes patients had fewer insertions and more deleted nucleotides, which implies abnormalities in thymic rearrangement. PCR might favor shorter templates, but patient and control samples were amplified and corrected together, so any skew would affect both groups equally. HLA sub-analyses involved small numbers of individuals, so any influence of HLA type on TCRB rearrangement remained unresolved. Naive, central memory and regulatory TCRB repertoires appeared to be more similar among patients than among healthy donors. Because cDNA was sequenced instead of genomic DNA, highly expressing activated cells could be over-represented, though the groups showed no difference in activation or CD3 levels. In all four CD4+ subsets, TCRB CDR3 length was moderately but significantly shorter in type 1 diabetes patients.

A single peripheral blood draw of around 0.11 L on average was collected from each donor into heparinised tubes. Using a panel that included CD45RO, CCR7, CD25, CD127, CD95 and CD27, naive, central memory, regulatory and stem cell-like memory CD4+ T cells were sorted on a BD FACSAria II. A purity above 98% was achieved for all sorted populations. PBMCs were isolated immediately by Lymphoprep density gradient centrifugation and stained directly without culture. So that batch effects would be minimized, each experiment stained and sorted samples in pairs, pairing one healthy donor with one patient. The entire amount of isolated RNA was reverse transcribed using the High Capacity cDNA Reverse Transcription Kit, so the sequenced TCRB transcripts were expressed ones. Naive, central memory and regulatory T cell samples underwent deep immunoSEQ sequencing, averaging approximately 3.5 million total reads per sample. Sorted cells were lysed in RLT buffer and RNA was extracted with DNase-treated RNeasy Micro or Mini kits, depending on cell number. To prevent cross-contamination, every cell subset was processed on its own, while patient and healthy donor samples were processed together. TCRB sequences were amplified from cDNA with the immunoSEQ multiplex PCR, producing 87-bp fragments spanning the CDR3 region. Sequencing of the amplicons was performed on the Illumina HiSeq platform. In the paper's pipeline: Synthetic template baselines were used to correct PCR bias computationally, reads within Hamming distance 2 were collapsed, and singletons that could not be merged were discarded. By aligning reads against IMGT, V, D and J genes, CDR3 length, and insertions or deletions at six rearrangement sites were assigned. Clonotype counts were normalized to sorted cell number within each subset before computing true diversity and Gini coefficients with the tcR R package. The overlap coefficient, calculated on TCRB nucleotide sequences, was used to measure repertoire sharing. Out-of-frame TCRB sequences from naive cells were analyzed as a proxy for the pre-selection repertoire. In its TCRdb copy, this immuneACCESS table keeps in-frame sequences only and misses some clones. Where compared with another copy, unresolved V genes explain less than half of these, and the others have no known cause. That table is the source of V, J and clone size, and D and trimming were worked out from the DNA. The sample has 130,000 to 150,000 clones on record, roughly 10% of them singletons. The ten largest make up around 1.4% of the sample.

The germline V gene sets CDR1 to MDHEN and CDR2 to SYDVKM. A distance of 16 bases separates the germline ends of V and J, which lose 5 bases and 3 bases respectively. From cysteine to phenylalanine, the CDR3 is 15 amino acids long. Of the read, only the CDR3 DNA is kept; its 45 bases are in frame from base 1. The sequenced sample consisted of naive CD4+ T cells from blood. Reading the label with the study, this specimen's cell subset or site is: true naive CD4+ T cells. This TCR was recovered from a man between 18 and 29 years old in good health. The sequence is built from TRBV28 and TRBJ1-2; no confident D gene assignment can be made. The CDR3 reads CASSPEQVVDYGYTF. The nucleotide sequence is given as TGTGCCAGCAGTCCCGAGCAGGTCGTGGACTATGGCTACACCTTC.